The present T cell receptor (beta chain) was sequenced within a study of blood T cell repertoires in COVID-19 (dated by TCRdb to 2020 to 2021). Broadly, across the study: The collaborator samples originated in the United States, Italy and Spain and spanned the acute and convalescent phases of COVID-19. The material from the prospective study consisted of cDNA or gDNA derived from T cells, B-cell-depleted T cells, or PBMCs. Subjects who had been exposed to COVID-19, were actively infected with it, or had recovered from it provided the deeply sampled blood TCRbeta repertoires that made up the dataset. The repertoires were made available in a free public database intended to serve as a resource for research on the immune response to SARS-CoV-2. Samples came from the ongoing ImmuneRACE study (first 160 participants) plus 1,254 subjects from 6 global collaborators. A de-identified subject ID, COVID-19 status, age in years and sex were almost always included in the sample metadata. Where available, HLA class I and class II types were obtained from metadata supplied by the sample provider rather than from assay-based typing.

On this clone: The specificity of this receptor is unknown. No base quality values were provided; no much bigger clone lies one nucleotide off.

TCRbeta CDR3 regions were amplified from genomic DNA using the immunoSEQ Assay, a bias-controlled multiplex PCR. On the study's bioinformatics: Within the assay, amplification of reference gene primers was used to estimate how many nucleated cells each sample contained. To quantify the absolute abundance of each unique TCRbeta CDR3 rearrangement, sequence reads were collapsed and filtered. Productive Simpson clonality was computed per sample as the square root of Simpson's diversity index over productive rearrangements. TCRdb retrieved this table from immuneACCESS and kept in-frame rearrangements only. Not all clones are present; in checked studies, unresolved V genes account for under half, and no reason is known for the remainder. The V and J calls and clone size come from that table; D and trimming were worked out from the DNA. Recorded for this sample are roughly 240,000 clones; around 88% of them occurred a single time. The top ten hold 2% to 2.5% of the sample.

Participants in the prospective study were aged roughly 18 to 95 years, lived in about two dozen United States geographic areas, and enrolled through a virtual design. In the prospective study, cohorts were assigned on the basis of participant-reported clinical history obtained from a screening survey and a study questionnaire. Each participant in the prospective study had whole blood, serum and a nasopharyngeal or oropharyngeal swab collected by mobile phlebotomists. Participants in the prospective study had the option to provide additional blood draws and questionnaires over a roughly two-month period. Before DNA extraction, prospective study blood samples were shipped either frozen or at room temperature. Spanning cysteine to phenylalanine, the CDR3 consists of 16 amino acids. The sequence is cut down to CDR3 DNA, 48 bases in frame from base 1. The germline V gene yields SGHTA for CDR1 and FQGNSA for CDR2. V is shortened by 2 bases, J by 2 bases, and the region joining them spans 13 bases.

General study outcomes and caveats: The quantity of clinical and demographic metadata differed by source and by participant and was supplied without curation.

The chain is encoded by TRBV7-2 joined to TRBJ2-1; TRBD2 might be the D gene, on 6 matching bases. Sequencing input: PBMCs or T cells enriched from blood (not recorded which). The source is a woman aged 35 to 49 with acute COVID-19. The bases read TGTGCCAGCAGCTTACGGCGGGGAATTACCTACAATGAGCAGTTCTTC. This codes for CASSLRRGITYNEQFF.